A selection of T cell receptor beta chains follows, all from one sample in a study of T cell repertoires in Merkel cell carcinoma. Profiling relied on immunoSEQ multiplex PCR, and the TCRdb table lists in-frame clones only, not all of them. The sample has approximately 14,000 clones, 76% seen once. The sample consisted of tumor tissue. These receptor sequences come from an adult with Merkel cell carcinoma. The CDR3 runs from the conserved cysteine through the conserved F or W. Fields, in order: V gene, clone size, D gene, J gene, CDR3 DNA, CDR3 protein. D genes are given only for firm matches. Expanded clones are given a class, and other clones once, few, many or no size at all.

TRBV7-3	once	TRBD2	TRBJ2-1	TGTGCCAGCAGCTTAGCGGGAGACAATGAGCAGTTCTTC	CASSLAGDNEQFF
TRBV11-1	NA	TRBD2	TRBJ2-5	TGTGCCAGCAGCAGGACTAGTGATAGGACCCAGTACTTC	CASSRTSDRTQYF
TRBV30	NA	TRBD2	TRBJ2-7	TGTGCCTGGAGGGGCTCTAGCGGGAGAGTGTACGAGCAGTACTTC	CAWRGSSGRVYEQYF
TRBV6-5	NA	NA	TRBJ1-2	TGTGCCAGCAGTTACTCACCAGCGCTCTCCTATGGCTACACCTTC	CASSYSPALSYGYTF
TRBV3-1/TRBV3-2	NA	NA	TRBJ2-7	TGTGCCAGCAGCCACACCCATCCCTACGAGCAGTACTTC	CASSHTHPYEQYF
TRBV4-1	once	NA	TRBJ1-1	TGCGCCAGCAGCCAAGTTTTGCCCCCGCACACTGAAGCTTTCTTT	CASSQVLPPHTEAFF
TRBV7-9	few	NA	TRBJ1-4	TGTGCCAGCAGCGCGTTTCAGGGACTTAATGAAAAACTGTTTTTT	CASSAFQGLNEKLFF
TRBV6-5	NA	NA	TRBJ1-2	TGTGCCAGCAGTTACAGAACAGGGCGAAACTATGGCTACACCTTC	CASSYRTGRNYGYTF
TRBV19	NA	TRBD1	TRBJ2-4	TGTGCCAGTAGTATGGGGACAGGGAGGCGCGCCAAAAACATTCAGTACTTC	CASSMGTGRRAKNIQYF
TRBV27	NA	NA	TRBJ2-7	TGTGCCAGCAGTACGACCTACGAGCAGTACTTC	CASSTTYEQYF
TRBV7-9	NA	NA	TRBJ1-1	TGTGCCAGCAGCCCTACCACGGGGGTCGGTGAAGCTTTCTTT	CASSPTTGVGEAFF
TRBV7-2	once	NA	TRBJ1-2	TGTGCCAGCAGCTTTAGCGGGGGGGCCGATGGCTACACCTTC	CASSFSGGADGYTF
TRBV7-3	NA	NA	TRBJ2-2	TGTGCCAGCAGCTTAGTAAGGGGCGGGGAGCTGTTTTTT	CASSLVRGGELFF
TRBV6-5	NA	NA	TRBJ1-2	TGTGCCAGCAGTAGAGATTTCGGGAATGGCTACACCTTC	CASSRDFGNGYTF
TRBV28	few	NA	TRBJ2-2	TGTGCCAGCAGTTTAGGCCAGGGATGGGACACCGGGGAGCTGTTTTTT	CASSLGQGWDTGELFF
TRBV28	NA	NA	TRBJ2-2	TGTGCCAGCAGTCCCTGGACCTCGAACACCGGGGAGCTGTTTTTT	CASSPWTSNTGELFF
TRBV6-5	NA	TRBD1	TRBJ1-5	TGTGCCAGCAGTCTAGACAGGGCTCAGCCCCAGCATTTT	CASSLDRAQPQHF
TRBV10-3	NA	TRBD1	TRBJ2-1	TGTGCCATCAGCCAGACAGGGGGCAACGAGCAGTTCTTC	CAISQTGGNEQFF
TRBV5-5	NA	NA	TRBJ2-3	TGTGCCAGCAGCTTGGGACAGACAGATACGCAGTATTTT	CASSLGQTDTQYF
TRBV2	NA	NA	TRBJ2-5	TGTGCCAGCAGTGAAGGTCAGGGGACCCAGTACTTC	CASSEGQGTQYF
TRBV4-3	few	TRBD2	TRBJ2-1	TGCGCCAGCAGCCGAGCCGGGACTAGCGGGTTGGGACCCGTCTCCTACAATGAGCAGTTCTTC	CASSRAGTSGLGPVSYNEQFF
TRBV30	NA	NA	TRBJ1-2	TGTGCCTGGAGTGTAGGGAATGGCTACACCTTC	CAWSVGNGYTF
TRBV28	NA	TRBD2	TRBJ2-3	TGTGCCAGCAGTCGGGGGGCAGATACGCAGTATTTT	CASSRGADTQYF
TRBV7-3	NA	NA	TRBJ2-7	TGTGCCAGCAGCTTAACTTCAGGGCCCAGCGAGCAGTACTTC	CASSLTSGPSEQYF
TRBV4-2	NA	NA	TRBJ1-2	TGTGCCAGCAGCCAAGACGGAAGGCAAGATGGCTACACCTTC	CASSQDGRQDGYTF
TRBV14	NA	NA	TRBJ2-3	TGTGCCAGCAGCCAAGTGGGGAGGTCAGATACGCAGTATTTT	CASSQVGRSDTQYF
TRBV7-9	few	NA	TRBJ1-3	TGTGCCAGCAGCGCTGACATCAGGGCGGACACCATATATTTT	CASSADIRADTIYF
TRBV7-2	NA	NA	TRBJ2-7	TGTGCCAGCAGCTCTGTCGTCCCTCCCTACGAGCAGTACTTC	CASSSVVPPYEQYF
TRBV29-1	few	NA	TRBJ2-7	TGCAGCGTTGCCCCCGCCTTGACGGGCCACGAGCAGTACTTC	CSVAPALTGHEQYF
TRBV6-5	few	NA	TRBJ1-3	TGTGCCAGCAGCTACAGTGACTTCTCTGGAAACACCATATATTTT	CASSYSDFSGNTIYF
TRBV2	few	NA	TRBJ1-2	TGTGCCAGCGATGACAATAGCGGCTACACCTTC	CASDDNSGYTF
TRBV11-2	NA	NA	TRBJ1-3	TGTGCCAGCAGCTCAGACCGTAGCGCTTCTGGAAACACCATATATTTT	CASSSDRSASGNTIYF
TRBV7-2	NA	NA	TRBJ2-7	TGTGCCAGCAGCTTAGGAGGCGGGGATTTGGAGCAGTACTTC	CASSLGGGDLEQYF
TRBV5-1	NA	TRBD2	TRBJ2-3	TGCGCCAGCAGCTTTATGAGCGGGAGGGTGGGAGATACGCAGTATTTT	CASSFMSGRVGDTQYF
TRBV20-1	NA	NA	TRBJ1-1	TGCAGTGCTAGTAAAGGGATTATAAGCACTGAAGCTTTCTTT	CSASKGIISTEAFF
TRBV6-5	NA	TRBD1	TRBJ1-1	TGTGCCAGCAGACCGGACAGGGCTTCTCCTGAAGCTTTCTTT	CASRPDRASPEAFF
TRBV9	few	TRBD2	TRBJ2-7	TGTGCCAGCAGCCCCGGGACTAGCGCTCGTTACGAGCAGTACTTC	CASSPGTSARYEQYF
TRBV19	NA	NA	TRBJ1-2	TGTGCCAGTAGTGTACAGGGAAGCTATGGCTACACCTTC	CASSVQGSYGYTF
TRBV7-3	once	NA	TRBJ2-1	TGTGCCAGCAGCCCGAGCGTCTACAATGAGCAGTTCTTC	CASSPSVYNEQFF
TRBV5-4	few	NA	TRBJ1-5	TGTGCCAGCAGCTTGTCGACAGATCAGCCCCAGCATTTT	CASSLSTDQPQHF
TRBV7-8	NA	NA	TRBJ2-7	TGTGCCAGCACCTCCACTAGTGGGGGGCTCGAGCAGTACTTC	CASTSTSGGLEQYF
TRBV19	NA	TRBD2	TRBJ2-1	TGTGCCAGTAGCCCCCCGTCGGAGCGGGGAATCAATGAGCAGTTCTTC	CASSPPSERGINEQFF
TRBV6-1	NA	NA	TRBJ1-6	TGTGCCAGCAGTGAATCGTTCTTCACAGGGAAGAATTCACCCCTCCACTTT	CASSESFFTGKNSPLHF
TRBV4-2	NA	NA	TRBJ2-1	TGTGCCAGCAGCCGCCATGGCAATGAGCAGTTCTTC	CASSRHGNEQFF
TRBV11-1	NA	NA	TRBJ2-1	TGTGCCAGCAGCTTACACAGCTCCTACAATGAGCAGTTCTTC	CASSLHSSYNEQFF
TRBV4-2	NA	TRBD1	TRBJ1-5	TGTGCCAGCAGCCGGAATACAGGGGGGGTTCAGCCCCAGCATTTT	CASSRNTGGVQPQHF
TRBV6-5	NA	TRBD1	TRBJ2-2	TGTGCCAGCCCAAGGACAGGGGGGGACACCGGGGAGCTGTTTTTT	CASPRTGGDTGELFF
TRBV18	NA	NA	TRBJ1-1	TGTGCCAGCTCACCACGGCAACGGGGTTCGGTACTAATTATGAACACTGAAGCTTTCTTT	CASSPRQRGSVLIMNTEAFF
TRBV7-8	NA	NA	TRBJ1-1	TGTGCTAGCAACGGGGGAGAGTTGGACACTGAAGCTTTCTTT	CASNGGELDTEAFF
TRBV7-2	once	TRBD1	TRBJ1-1	TGTGCCAGCAGCTTATCAGGGGGTGGTGAAGCTTTCTTT	CASSLSGGGEAFF
TRBV5-1	NA	TRBD1	TRBJ2-1	TGCGCCAGCAGCTTGGTGCCAGGGGGTACCCGTGAGCAGTTCTTC	CASSLVPGGTREQFF
TRBV9	NA	TRBD1	TRBJ1-2	TGTGCCAGCAGCGCCGGGACAGGCTATGGCTACACCTTC	CASSAGTGYGYTF